This entry is about one T cell receptor (beta chain). Its cognate antigen is unknown. V dropped 5 bases and J dropped 0; count of bases not matched to a gene: 3. Germline values: CDR1 MDHEN, CDR2 SYDVKM. This CDR3 has 14 amino acids. Amplification used 60 Vbeta primers and 13 Jbeta primers. Profiling relied on immunoSEQ multiplex PCR, and the TCRdb table lists in-frame clones only, not all of them. The profile shows about 140,000 clones, about 80% of them singletons. The sample belongs to a study of cytomegalovirus exposure and HLA in healthy donors. Broader study findings: Among TCR beta chains of equal frequency, HLA-associated ones were more clonally expanded in a later analysis.

V is TRBV28 and J is TRBJ1-2, with 7 bases identical to TRBD1. Sequenced material: PBMCs. The clonotype originates from a male donor in good health and CMV-seronegative. CDR3 residues: CASSPGGPNYGYTF. CDR3 DNA: TGTGCCAGCAGTCCAGGGGGTCCTAACTATGGCTACACCTTC.